The 12 T cell receptor beta chains given below trace back to one sample, sequenced in a study of neurological immune-mediated disorders. MiXCR, applied by TCRdb to the 5' RACE reads, yields one record per CDR3 protein. The sample lists approximately 68,000 distinct CDR3 sequences, approximately 5% occurring once. Sequenced: PBMCs. These receptors came from a woman in her 70s with multiple sclerosis.

The V call is TRBV7-9, the J call TRBJ2-3; the D gene is possibly TRBD1 (5 bases). V lost 2 bases and J 5 bases, leaving 11 bases between the germline ends. From germline, CDR1 is SEHNR and CDR2 FQNEAQ (reference sequence). The CDR3 has 14 amino acids. The CDR3 sequence: CASSLSQGGDTQYF. As DNA, the CDR3 is TGTGCCAGCAGCTTAAGCCAGGGCGGAGATACGCAGTATTTT.

This clonotype appeared many times. The chain carries TRBV4-3 and TRBJ2-5; 10 bases map to TRBD2. Trimming took 0 bases from V and 5 from J; bases not matched to a gene: 9. Germline V gene data show CDR1 as LGHNA and CDR2 as YSLEER. The CDR3 length is 17 residues. The CDR3 reads CASSQDVRTSGRETQYF. CDR3 sequence (DNA): TGCGCCAGCAGCCAAGACGTAAGGACTAGCGGCCGGGAGACCCAGTACTTC.

The chain has TRBV12-2 and TRBJ2-7. TRBV12-2 is labeled a pseudogene. The CDR3 spans 17 residues. DNA of the CDR3: TGTGCAAGTCGCTTAGATGCACAAAGGATTTCGTCCTACGAGCAGTACTTC. Amino acid sequence: CASRLDAQRISSYEQYF.

This clonotype showed up many times. The CDR3 region is CASRTQSRVMNTEAFF. Here the CDR3 DNA reads TGTGCCAGCAGGACCCAAAGTCGGGTGATGAACACTGAAGCTTTCTTT. This chain connects TRBV6-5 to TRBJ1-1; D unresolved. CDR1 is MNHEY, CDR2 SVGAGI, per germline. There are 16 residues in the CDR3. Between the trimmed V and J ends, which lost 6 bases and 0 bases, there was a span of 17 bases.

This clonotype was observed a handful of times. The rearrangement uses TRBV20-1 and TRBJ2-7; TRBD1 matches 11 bases. Germline trimming cut 6 bases from V and 2 bases from J; bases unmatched to any gene: 6. The CDR3 totals 14 residues. CDR1 and CDR2 (germline): DFQATT, SNEGSKA (reference sequence). In DNA, the CDR3 is TGCAGTGCGCCCGGGACAGGGGGAACCTACGAGCAGTACTTC. Translating gives CSAPGTGGTYEQYF.

This clonotype was observed at least ten times. This sequence joins TRBV20-1 and TRBJ2-3; possibly TRBD1 for D (6 bases). The CDR3 is 14 amino acids. Trimming cost V 4 bases and J 6 bases, with 17 bases left between them. The V gene's germline CDR1 is DFQATT and CDR2 SNEGSKA (reference sequence). CDR3 protein: CSANPSRGGDTQYF. The CDR3 DNA reads as TGCAGTGCTAATCCGAGCAGGGGTGGCGATACGCAGTATTTT.

This clonotype was recorded many times. The chain combines TRBV20-1 with TRBJ1-5; a weak D match, TRBD1 (6 bases). The V gene's germline CDR1 is DFQATT and CDR2 SNEGSKA (reference sequence). Trimming took 1 base from V and 3 from J, leaving 13 bases between them. This CDR3 is built from 15 residues. CDR3 coding DNA: TGCAGTGCTAGAGGCCCGGACAGAGACAATCAGCCCCAGCATTTT. Translated, it gives CSARGPDRDNQPQHF.

This clonotype appeared many times. The chain is built from TRBV12-3 or TRBV12-4 and TRBJ1-4; tentative D call: TRBD1 (5 bases). The ends were cut back, 7 bases at V and 4 bases at J, with 13 bases in the middle. This CDR3 has 14 amino acids. The CDR3 nucleotides read TGTGCCAGCACCGCGGGGGGAATTAATGAAAAACTGTTTTTT. Its protein product is CASTAGGINEKLFF.

This clonotype was detected many times. This chain joins TRBV29-1 and TRBJ2-5; D remains unclear. Trimming took off 4 bases at V and 2 bases at J, with 14 bases between the two ends. The germline gives CDR1 SQVTM, CDR2 ANQGSEA. The CDR3 runs 14 residues. The CDR3 DNA sequence: TGCAGCGTTGTAACCATTGACAAGCAAGAGACCCAGTACTTC. Translation: CSVVTIDKQETQYF.

The sample holds many counts of this clonotype. The chain uses TRBV20-1 and TRBJ2-7, with TRBD2 matching over 11 bases. Looked up from germline, CDR1 is DFQATT and CDR2 is SNEGSKA (reference sequence). Trimming cost V 5 bases and J 2 bases; bases outside gene matches: 2. The CDR3 consists of 13 residues. The DNA for the CDR3 is TGCAGTGCTGTTAGCGGGAGGGCCTACGAGCAGTACTTC. As protein: CSAVSGRAYEQYF.

This clonotype has more than one count but fewer than ten. The chain joins TRBV10-1 to TRBJ2-1; D may be TRBD1 (7 bases). Germline V CDR1 and CDR2: WNHNN, SYGVQD (reference sequence). This CDR3 is 15 amino acids long. V was clipped by 2 bases and J by 3 bases, with 11 bases between them. The CDR3 protein is CASSERQGGYNEQFF. DNA for the CDR3: TGCGCCAGCAGTGAGAGACAGGGAGGCTACAATGAGCAGTTCTTC.

Details on this clonotype: One end of the junction varies from germline; a read error may be responsible. This chain connects TRBV10-1 to TRBJ2-1; TRBD2 is a possible D gene (6 bases). CDR1 is WNHNN and CDR2 is SYGVQD in the germline V gene (reference sequence). This CDR3 is 15 amino acids long. In DNA form, the CDR3 reads TGCGCCAGCGGTGAGGGCGGGATCGGCTACAATGAGCAGTTCTTC. This codes for CASGEGGIGYNEQFF.